This T cell receptor (beta chain) was sequenced for a study of a mutant IDH1 vaccine in newly diagnosed glioma. As for time point: week 5, during vaccination. Each dose delivered 300 ug of mutant IDH1 20-mer peptide subcutaneously with imiquimod. Produced via immunoSEQ multiplex PCR; TCRdb's table is partial and in-frame only. This table holds about 83,000 clones, 75% to 95% found once. Of note for this clone: The antigen remains unidentified.

The clonotype comes from a woman in her forties or fifties with glioma. Sequencing was performed on PBMCs, taken from a glioma patient whose treatment included an IDH1 peptide vaccine.

CDR3 sequence: CASSLDEEEGFLEQYF. DNA for the CDR3: TGTGCCAGCAGCTTAGATGAGGAGGAGGGGTTCCTCGAGCAGTACTTC. This chain uses TRBV11-2 with TRBJ2-5, with a weak D call TRBD2 (6 bases). The better agreement between TRBJ2-7 and the DNA end casts doubt on the J call. The CDR3 extends over 16 amino acids. Germline V lookup: CDR1 SGHAT, CDR2 FQNNGV.